A selection of T cell receptor beta chains follows, all from one sample in a study of cytomegalovirus exposure and HLA in healthy donors. Sequencing used immunoSEQ multiplex PCR; TCRdb keeps in-frame clones, though not all of them. The sample has 70,000 to 100,000 clones; over 70% are singletons. The source material was PBMCs. The receptors were sampled from a man aged 45-60 years in good health and CMV-seropositive. Both conserved end residues are part of each CDR3. A D gene is named only where the DNA matches it firmly. For some rows the clone size is stated as once, few or many, or as a class when expanded; others skip it.

CDR3 DNA: TGTGCCAGCAGCTTAGCGACAGGCAGAACCTACGAGCAGTACTTC
CDR3 protein: CASSLATGRTYEQYF
clone size: NA
J gene: TRBJ2-7
D gene: NA
V gene: TRBV7-9

CDR3 DNA: TGTGCCAGCACCCAGGTTACAACTAATGAAAAACTGTTTTTT
CDR3 protein: CASTQVTTNEKLFF
clone size: NA
J gene: TRBJ1-4
D gene: NA
V gene: TRBV28

CDR3 DNA: TGTGCCAGCAGCTTTACCCTAGCGGGAGCCCCAGATACGCAGTATTTT
CDR3 protein: CASSFTLAGAPDTQYF
clone size: NA
J gene: TRBJ2-3
D gene: TRBD2
V gene: TRBV11-2

CDR3 DNA: TGTGCCATCAGAGACGAAGGGGGAGTGGGCTCTGGAAACACCATATATTTT
CDR3 protein: CAIRDEGGVGSGNTIYF
clone size: few
J gene: TRBJ1-3
D gene: NA
V gene: TRBV10-3

CDR3 DNA: TGTGCCAGCAGCTTAGCTAGCGGGAGCACCTACGAGCAGTACTTC
CDR3 protein: CASSLASGSTYEQYF
clone size: few
J gene: TRBJ2-7
D gene: TRBD2
V gene: TRBV7-9

CDR3 DNA: TGTGCCAGCAGCGATCGGACAGGAAGCTTAAACGAGCAGTACTTC
CDR3 protein: CASSDRTGSLNEQYF
clone size: NA
J gene: TRBJ2-7
D gene: TRBD1
V gene: TRBV7-2

CDR3 DNA: TGTGCCAGCAGTAATAGCTTCCAAGAGACCCAGTACTTC
CDR3 protein: CASSNSFQETQYF
clone size: once
J gene: TRBJ2-5
D gene: NA
V gene: TRBV25-1

CDR3 DNA: TGTGCCAGCAGCCCCCGACGGGTTCACGGGGAGCTGTTTTTT
CDR3 protein: CASSPRRVHGELFF
clone size: NA
J gene: TRBJ2-2
D gene: NA
V gene: TRBV6-5

CDR3 DNA: TGTGCCAGCAGTTACGGACAGGGATCTAATGAAAAACTGTTTTTT
CDR3 protein: CASSYGQGSNEKLFF
clone size: NA
J gene: TRBJ1-4
D gene: TRBD1
V gene: TRBV6-5

CDR3 DNA: TGTGCCAGCAGTGGGCCTCAGGATGGGCAGTACTTC
CDR3 protein: CASSGPQDGQYF
clone size: NA
J gene: TRBJ2-7
D gene: NA
V gene: TRBV6-1

CDR3 DNA: TGTGCCAGCAGTCCGTTGACGGGTAACGGGGAGCTGTTTTTT
CDR3 protein: CASSPLTGNGELFF
clone size: NA
J gene: TRBJ2-2
D gene: NA
V gene: TRBV27

CDR3 DNA: TGTGCCACCAGCAGAGATTCGCGGGAGACCCAGTACTTC
CDR3 protein: CATSRDSRETQYF
clone size: NA
J gene: TRBJ2-5
D gene: NA
V gene: TRBV15

CDR3 DNA: TGCGCCAGCAAATTAGGAGGGGTCGAGACCCAGTACTTC
CDR3 protein: CASKLGGVETQYF
clone size: NA
J gene: TRBJ2-5
D gene: NA
V gene: TRBV5-1

CDR3 DNA: TGTGCCAGCTCACCGAGGACTAGCGGCGGCAATGAGCAGTTCTTC
CDR3 protein: CASSPRTSGGNEQFF
clone size: NA
J gene: TRBJ2-1
D gene: TRBD2
V gene: TRBV18

CDR3 DNA: TGCGCCAGCAGCCAAGATCAGGGCGCGCGGTACGAGCAGTACTTC
CDR3 protein: CASSQDQGARYEQYF
clone size: NA
J gene: TRBJ2-7
D gene: NA
V gene: TRBV4-1